Listed here is a single TCR beta chain. This clone was seen a handful of times. Its binding antigen is unknown. Per-nucleotide qualities are absent, and no much larger clonotype sits a single base away. This sample is part of a study of blood T cell repertoires in COVID-19 (dated by TCRdb to between 2020 and 2021). For the wider study: The collaborator samples originated in the United States, Italy and Spain and spanned the acute and convalescent phases of COVID-19. The repertoires were released in a freely available public database intended as a resource for research on the immune response to SARS-CoV-2. Deeply sampled blood TCRbeta repertoires from subjects exposed to, actively infected with, or recovered from COVID-19 were included in the dataset. Nearly every sample came with metadata listing a de-identified subject ID, COVID-19 status, age in years and sex. Samples came from the ongoing ImmuneRACE study (first 160 participants) plus 1,254 subjects from 6 global collaborators. The prospective study material was composed of cDNA or gDNA derived from T cells, B-cell-depleted T cells, or PBMCs. Where available, HLA class I and class II types were obtained from metadata supplied by the sample provider rather than from assay-based typing.

The immunoSEQ Assay, a bias-controlled multiplex PCR, was used to amplify TCRbeta CDR3 regions from genomic DNA. In the source study's methods: Nucleated cell counts per sample were estimated from amplification of reference gene primers within the assay. To quantify the absolute abundance of each unique TCRbeta CDR3 rearrangement, sequence reads were collapsed and filtered. Productive Simpson clonality was computed per sample as the square root of Simpson's diversity index over productive rearrangements. Imported from immuneACCESS, the table was reduced by TCRdb to in-frame sequences with V and J called. These copies leave out some clones; in studies compared against another copy, an unresolved V gene accounts for under half, and the cause of the remainder is not known. Clone size and V and J calls were adopted from that table, with D and trimming inferred from the DNA. The sample table records 280,000 or so clones; roughly 90% of these occur just once. Roughly an eighth of the sample rests with the top ten.

The collaborating institutions used their own protocols to collect whole blood in K2EDTA tubes. Collaborator samples were shipped for TCRbeta analysis as frozen whole blood, isolated PBMCs, or DNA extracted from either sample type. Germline trimming amounts to 2 bases on V and 9 bases on J, with 8 as the count of junction bases outside the gene matches. According to the germline V gene, CDR1 reads SGDLS and CDR2 reads YYNGEE. From the cysteine through the phenylalanine, the CDR3 covers 15 amino acids. CDR3 DNA only is kept here, 45 bases in frame from base 1. Overall study results and their limits: The amount of clinical and demographic metadata varied by source and participant and was provided uncurated.

Sequences were obtained from peripheral blood. This receptor was taken from a woman aged 55-69 years with acute or convalescent COVID-19. The chain is made from TRBV9 and TRBJ2-1, with 10 bases aligning to TRBD1. The CDR3 region reads CASSVWGQGTAEQFF. The nucleotides read TGTGCCAGCAGCGTCTGGGGACAGGGGACCGCTGAGCAGTTCTTC.